This T cell receptor (beta chain) derives from a study of shared clonotypes between healthy human individuals. CDR1 is MNHEY and CDR2 is SVGAGI in the germline V gene. Unmatched junction bases numbered 6, after V lost 5 bases and J lost 8 bases. This CDR3 is 13 amino acids long. The method was immunoSEQ multiplex PCR; TCRdb's version includes in-frame clones alone and lacks a portion of them. The repertoire holds about 510,000 clones, with approximately 79% as singletons. Sequencing was done on a sample of PBMCs. The TCR originated in a woman aged 40-49 years in good health. Some clones in this sample may be carry-over from other donors' samples. This chain connects TRBV6-5 to TRBJ2-1, with 7 bases identical to TRBD1. The DNA of the CDR3 is TGTGCCAGCAGTAGAGACAGGGAAGATGAGCAGTTCTTC. It codes for CASSRDREDEQFF.